The 16 T cell receptor beta chains below all came from one sample that was sequenced in a study of T-cell memory formation after mild COVID-19. A single record per CDR3 protein comes from TCRdb applying MiXCR to the 5' RACE reads. The profile shows 150,000 to 200,000 distinct CDR3 sequences, around a sixth of them singletons. The material sequenced was PBMCs or a T cell subset sorted from them (not recorded which). Receptor source: a man younger than 30 who had mild COVID-19 (a few samples of this study predate the infection). Cell type and time point are not known.

This clonotype was counted a few times. V gene TRBV20-1 combines with J gene TRBJ1-1; D may be TRBD1 (5 bases). V shed 0 bases and J shed 5 bases, with 13 bases lying between them. The germline gives CDR1 DFQATT, CDR2 SNEGSKA (reference sequence). The CDR3 contains 14 residues. In DNA form, the CDR3 reads TGCAGTGCTAGAGATCGAGTTAAGGGGACTGAAGCTTTCTTT. Its translation: CSARDRVKGTEAFF.

This clonotype was counted a few times. The CDR3 DNA follows: TGTGCCAGCAGGGGAGGGGGGATAGGCTCCTACGAGCAGTACGTC. Translating it yields CASRGGGIGSYEQYV. The chain is built from TRBV28 and TRBJ2-7; D is possibly TRBD2 (7 bases). Germline loops: CDR1 MDHEN, CDR2 SYDVKM. Trimming pared 6 bases from V and 0 bases from J, leaving 15 bases between. The CDR3 consists of 15 residues.

This chain links TRBV29-1 with TRBJ1-1; maybe TRBD1 (5 bases). The CDR3 covers 14 residues. Germline loops: CDR1 SQVTM, CDR2 ANQGSEA. With 2 bases removed from V and 6 bases from J, the gap between germline ends came to 16 bases. This CDR3 is CSVESGAYSSEAFF. The CDR3 nucleotides read TGCAGCGTTGAATCTGGGGCGTACTCGTCTGAAGCTTTCTTT.

The J gene is TRBJ1-1, the V gene TRBV4-3; TRBD1 agrees at 8 bases. The CDR3 contains 15 residues. The V gene's germline CDR1 is LGHNA and CDR2 YSLEER. The ends lost 4 bases at V and 1 base at J; junction bases unmatched: 5. In DNA, the CDR3 is TGCGCCAGCAGCCGGACAGGGCGGGGGAACACTGAAGCTTTCTTT. Residues: CASSRTGRGNTEAFF.

The chain combines TRBV5-1 with TRBJ2-7; D is possibly TRBD1 or TRBD2 (5 bases each). Germline lookup yields CDR1 SGHRS and CDR2 YFSETQ. Trimming pared 0 bases from V and 3 bases from J, leaving 13 bases between. The CDR3 sequence is 15 residues long. CDR3 DNA: TGCGCCAGCAGCTTGGCCCCCGGGACGGACTACGAGCAGTACTTC. It encodes CASSLAPGTDYEQYF.

V gene TRBV5-5 combines with J gene TRBJ1-4; a weak D match, TRBD1 (6 bases). This CDR3 comprises 15 residues. Trimming took 2 bases from V and 0 from J, leaving 8 bases between them. Germline V gives CDR1 SGHKS, CDR2 YYEKEE (reference sequence). The chain's CDR3 is CASSFRGSTNEKLFF. The CDR3 DNA is TGTGCCAGCAGCTTCAGGGGATCAACTAATGAAAAACTGTTTTTT.

In this sample, this clonotype turned up a few times. Written as DNA, the CDR3 is TGTGCCAGCAGCCAAGATACCCGGGTCCAGGGCGAGCAGTTCTTC. Translating gives CASSQDTRVQGEQFF. This chain uses TRBV3-1 with TRBJ2-1, with D perhaps TRBD1 (5 bases). The CDR3 totals 15 residues. Germline V gene data show CDR1 as LGHDT and CDR2 as YNNKEL (reference sequence). V was clipped by 0 bases and J by 10 bases, with 16 bases between them.

The rearrangement links TRBV12-3 or TRBV12-4 to TRBJ1-2; 7 bases are shared with TRBD1. There are 16 residues in the CDR3. The ends lost 3 bases at V and 2 bases at J; junction bases unmatched: 9. The CDR3: CASSFGSWDSNYGYTF. CDR3 nucleotides: TGTGCCAGCAGTTTTGGTTCCTGGGACAGCAACTATGGCTACACCTTC.

The rearrangement links TRBV4-3 to TRBJ2-2; D remains unclear. This CDR3 region has 16 residues. The ends were cut back, 1 base at V and 5 bases at J, with 14 bases in the middle. Germline assignment: CDR1 LGHNA and CDR2 YSLEER. CDR3 bases: TGCGCCAGCAGCCAAGCTTCCGCACCAGCTACCGGGGAGCTGTTTTTT. Amino acids: CASSQASAPATGELFF.

The chain is built from TRBV7-3 and TRBJ1-6, with D perhaps matching TRBD1 (6 bases). This CDR3 has 14 residues. V shed 5 bases and J shed 8 bases, with 13 bases lying between them. Germline V CDR1 and CDR2: SGHTA, FQGTGA. CDR3 coding DNA: TGTGCCAGCAGCGTCACAGGGACCTATTCACCCCTCCACTTT. Translation gives CASSVTGTYSPLHF.

This clonotype was seen a handful of times. The chain carries TRBV6-5 and TRBJ1-2; 7 nucleotides agree with TRBD1. Trimming took 7 bases from V and 3 from J; bases not matched to a gene: 8. The CDR3 is made up of 14 amino acids. The germline V gene has CDR1 MNHEY and CDR2 SVGAGI. The chain's CDR3 is CASTATGAYYGYTF. CDR3 DNA sequence: TGTGCCAGCACCGCCACAGGGGCTTACTATGGCTACACCTTC.

This clonotype was observed a handful of times. Here the CDR3 reads CSATDPSGGAKNIQYF. CDR3 DNA sequence: TGCAGTGCGACGGATCCTAGCGGGGGGGCCAAAAACATTCAGTACTTC. The chain uses TRBV20-1 and TRBJ2-4, with 11 bases matching TRBD2. Looked up from germline, CDR1 is DFQATT and CDR2 is SNEGSKA (reference sequence). The CDR3 is 16 amino acids. V shed 6 bases, J shed 1 base, and the junction held 8 bases outside the gene matches.

V and J are TRBV6-2 or TRBV6-3 and TRBJ2-2, with D perhaps matching TRBD1 (5 bases). CDR3 length equals 14 residues. Germline assignment: CDR1 MNHEY and CDR2 SVGEGT. V shed 0 bases and J shed 6 bases, with 8 bases lying between them. The CDR3 loop reads CASSYSRGAGELFF. CDR3 coding DNA: TGTGCCAGCAGTTACTCTAGGGGTGCCGGGGAGCTGTTTTTT.

This chain connects TRBV3-1 to TRBJ2-1; TRBD2 aligns across 8 bases. Trimming at V came to 2 bases and at J to 7 bases, leaving 7 bases not matched to a gene. The CDR3 is made up of 15 amino acids. CDR1 LGHDT and CDR2 YNNKEL come from the germline V gene (reference sequence). CDR3 sequence (DNA): TGTGCCAGCAGCCAAATCCGGGGGGGCCGAAATGAGCAGTTCTTC. It is translated as CASSQIRGGRNEQFF.

In this sample, this clonotype turned up a few times. As DNA, the CDR3 is TGCAGTGCTGGAGGGCGCAGCAATCAGCCCCAGCATTTT. Its protein product is CSAGGRSNQPQHF. This chain links TRBV20-1 with TRBJ1-5; no reliable D call. The CDR3 is 13 residues long. Germline V CDR1 and CDR2: DFQATT, SNEGSKA (reference sequence). V was trimmed by 5 bases and J by 1 base, leaving 9 bases between them.

This clonotype was seen at least ten times. The chain links TRBV6-5 to TRBJ1-2; a possible D gene is TRBD1 (5 bases). This CDR3 region has 14 residues. V lost 0 bases, J lost 4 bases, and 9 bases lay in between. Per the germline V gene, CDR1 is MNHEY and CDR2 is SVGAGI. CDR3 coding DNA: TGTGCCAGCAGTTACTCGGGGGACCCCTATGGCTACACCTTC. The encoded protein is CASSYSGDPYGYTF.